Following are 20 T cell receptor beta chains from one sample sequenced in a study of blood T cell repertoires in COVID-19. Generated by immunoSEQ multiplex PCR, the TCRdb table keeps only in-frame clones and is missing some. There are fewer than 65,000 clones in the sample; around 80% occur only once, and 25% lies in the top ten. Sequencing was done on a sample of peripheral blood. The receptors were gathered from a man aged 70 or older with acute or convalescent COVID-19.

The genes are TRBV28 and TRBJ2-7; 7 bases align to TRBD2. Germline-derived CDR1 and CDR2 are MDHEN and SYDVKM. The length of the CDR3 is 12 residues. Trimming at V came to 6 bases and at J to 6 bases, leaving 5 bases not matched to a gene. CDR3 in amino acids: CASSPGGTEQYF. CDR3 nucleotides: TGTGCCAGCAGCCCGGGGGGAACCGAGCAGTACTTC.

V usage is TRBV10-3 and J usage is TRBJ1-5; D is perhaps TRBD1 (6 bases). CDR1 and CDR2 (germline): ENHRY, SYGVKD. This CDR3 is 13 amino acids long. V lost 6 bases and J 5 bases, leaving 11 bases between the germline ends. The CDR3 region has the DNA TGTGCCATCAGAGGACAGCCGGATCAGCCCCAGCATTTT. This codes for CAIRGQPDQPQHF.

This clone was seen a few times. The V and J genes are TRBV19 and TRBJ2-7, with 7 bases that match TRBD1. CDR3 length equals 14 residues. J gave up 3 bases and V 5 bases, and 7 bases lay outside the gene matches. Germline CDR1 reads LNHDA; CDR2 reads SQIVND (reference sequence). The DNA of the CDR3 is TGTGCCAGTAGTCCCGGGACAGTTTTCTACGAGCAGTACTTC. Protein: CASSPGTVFYEQYF. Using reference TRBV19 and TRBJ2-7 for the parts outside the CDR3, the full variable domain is DGGITQSPKYLFRKEGQNVTLSCEQNLNHDAMYWYRQDPGQGLRLIYYSQIVNDFQKGDIAEGYSVSREKKESFPLTVTSAQKNPTAFYLCASSPGTVFYEQYFGPGTRLTVT.

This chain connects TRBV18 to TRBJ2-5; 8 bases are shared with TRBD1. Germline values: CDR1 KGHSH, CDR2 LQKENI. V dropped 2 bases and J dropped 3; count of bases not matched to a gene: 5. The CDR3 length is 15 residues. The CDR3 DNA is TGTGCCAGCTCACCAAGACAGGGGCCGGAAGAGACCCAGTACTTC. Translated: CASSPRQGPEETQYF.

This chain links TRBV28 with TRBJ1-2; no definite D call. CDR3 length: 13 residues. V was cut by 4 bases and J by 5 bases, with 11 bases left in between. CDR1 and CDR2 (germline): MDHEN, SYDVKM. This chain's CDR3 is CASSSVTKYGYTF. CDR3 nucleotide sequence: TGTGCCAGCAGTTCAGTGACAAAATATGGCTACACCTTC.

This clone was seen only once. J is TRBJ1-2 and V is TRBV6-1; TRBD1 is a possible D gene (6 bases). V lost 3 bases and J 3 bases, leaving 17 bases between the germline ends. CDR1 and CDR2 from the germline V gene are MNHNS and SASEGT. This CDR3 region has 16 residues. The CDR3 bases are TGTGCCAGCAGTGATGTGTCAGGGGCGACCTACTATGGCTACACCTTC. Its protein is CASSDVSGATYYGYTF.

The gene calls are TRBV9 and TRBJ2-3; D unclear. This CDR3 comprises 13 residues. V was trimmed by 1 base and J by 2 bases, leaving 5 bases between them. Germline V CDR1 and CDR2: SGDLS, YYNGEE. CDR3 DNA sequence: TGTGCCAGCAGCGTAAGCTACACAGATACGCAGTATTTT. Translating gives CASSVSYTDTQYF.

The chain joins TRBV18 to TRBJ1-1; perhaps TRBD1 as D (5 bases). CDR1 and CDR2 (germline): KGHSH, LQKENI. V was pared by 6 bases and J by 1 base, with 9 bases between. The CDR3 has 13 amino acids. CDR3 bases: TGTGCCAGCTCGTATGGACAGAACACTGAAGCTTTCTTT. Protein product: CASSYGQNTEAFF.

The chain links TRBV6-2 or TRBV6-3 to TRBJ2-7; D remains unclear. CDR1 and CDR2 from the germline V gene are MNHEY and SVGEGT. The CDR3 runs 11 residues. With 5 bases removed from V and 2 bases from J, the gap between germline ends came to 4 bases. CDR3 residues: CASSQTYEQYF. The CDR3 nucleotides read TGTGCCAGCAGTCAGACCTACGAGCAGTACTTC.

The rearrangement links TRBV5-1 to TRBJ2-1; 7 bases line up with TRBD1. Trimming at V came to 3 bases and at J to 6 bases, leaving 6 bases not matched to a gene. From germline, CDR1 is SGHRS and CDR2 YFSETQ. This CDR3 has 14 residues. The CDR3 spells CASSWGTVGNEQFF. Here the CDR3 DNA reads TGCGCCAGCAGCTGGGGGACAGTTGGCAATGAGCAGTTCTTC.

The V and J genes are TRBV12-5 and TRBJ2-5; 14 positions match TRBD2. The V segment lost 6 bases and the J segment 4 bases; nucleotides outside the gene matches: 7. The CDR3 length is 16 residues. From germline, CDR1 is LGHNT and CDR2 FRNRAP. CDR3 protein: CASGGLAGGLGETQYF. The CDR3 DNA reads TGTGCTAGTGGCGGACTAGCGGGAGGCCTTGGAGAGACCCAGTACTTC.

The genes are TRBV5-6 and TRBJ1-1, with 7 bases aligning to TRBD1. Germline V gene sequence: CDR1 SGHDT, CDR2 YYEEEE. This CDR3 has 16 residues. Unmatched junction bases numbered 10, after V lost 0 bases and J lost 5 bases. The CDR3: CASSLGYGQAGTEAFF. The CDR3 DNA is TGTGCCAGCAGCTTGGGATACGGACAGGCGGGAACTGAAGCTTTCTTT.

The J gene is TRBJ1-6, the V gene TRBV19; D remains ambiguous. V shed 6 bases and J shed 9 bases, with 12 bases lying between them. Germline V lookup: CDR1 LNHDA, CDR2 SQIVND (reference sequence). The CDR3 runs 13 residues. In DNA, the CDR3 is TGTGCCAGTAGCCTTAGAGGGAGTTCACCCCTCCACTTT. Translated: CASSLRGSSPLHF.

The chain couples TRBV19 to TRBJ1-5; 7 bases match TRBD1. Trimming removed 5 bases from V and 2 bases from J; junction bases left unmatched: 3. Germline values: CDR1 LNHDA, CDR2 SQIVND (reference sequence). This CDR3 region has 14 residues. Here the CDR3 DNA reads TGTGCCAGTAGTCTCGGGACAGGCAATCAGCCCCAGCATTTT. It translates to CASSLGTGNQPQHF. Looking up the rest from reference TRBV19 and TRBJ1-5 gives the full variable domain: DGGITQSPKYLFRKEGQNVTLSCEQNLNHDAMYWYRQDPGQGLRLIYYSQIVNDFQKGDIAEGYSVSREKKESFPLTVTSAQKNPTAFYLCASSLGTGNQPQHFGDGTRLSIL.

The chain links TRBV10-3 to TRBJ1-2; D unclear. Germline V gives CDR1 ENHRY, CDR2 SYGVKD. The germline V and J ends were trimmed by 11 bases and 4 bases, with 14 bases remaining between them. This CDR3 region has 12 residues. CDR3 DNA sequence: TGTGCCGTCCCCGAAGGAGGCTATGGCTACACCTTC. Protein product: CAVPEGGYGYTF.

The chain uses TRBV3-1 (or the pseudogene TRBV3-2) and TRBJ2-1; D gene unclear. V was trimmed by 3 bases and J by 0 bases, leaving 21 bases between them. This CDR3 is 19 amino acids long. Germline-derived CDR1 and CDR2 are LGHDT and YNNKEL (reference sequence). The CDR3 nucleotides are TGTGCCAGCAGCCACCTGAGACCCCAGCCGGGTAGCTCCTACAATGAGCAGTTCTTC. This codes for CASSHLRPQPGSSYNEQFF.

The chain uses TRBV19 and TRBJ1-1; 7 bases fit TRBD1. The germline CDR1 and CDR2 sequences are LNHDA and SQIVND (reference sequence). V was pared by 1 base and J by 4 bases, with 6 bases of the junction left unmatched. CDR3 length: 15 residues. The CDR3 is CASSIAEGAGTEAFF. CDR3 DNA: TGTGCCAGTAGTATAGCGGAGGGGGCGGGCACTGAAGCTTTCTTT.

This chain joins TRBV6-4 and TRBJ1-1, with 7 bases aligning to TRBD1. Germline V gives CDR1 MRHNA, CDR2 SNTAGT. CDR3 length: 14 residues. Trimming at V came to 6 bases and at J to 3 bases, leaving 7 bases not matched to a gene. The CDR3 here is CASSPTGQDTEAFF. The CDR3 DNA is TGTGCCAGCAGCCCGACAGGACAGGACACTGAAGCTTTCTTT.

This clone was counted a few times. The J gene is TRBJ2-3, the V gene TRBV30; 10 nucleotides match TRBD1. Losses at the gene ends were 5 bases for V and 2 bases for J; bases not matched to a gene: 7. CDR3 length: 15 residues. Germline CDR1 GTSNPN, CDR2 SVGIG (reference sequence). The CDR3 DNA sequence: TGTGCCTGGTCATGGACAGGGGGATTCACAGATACGCAGTATTTT. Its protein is CAWSWTGGFTDTQYF.

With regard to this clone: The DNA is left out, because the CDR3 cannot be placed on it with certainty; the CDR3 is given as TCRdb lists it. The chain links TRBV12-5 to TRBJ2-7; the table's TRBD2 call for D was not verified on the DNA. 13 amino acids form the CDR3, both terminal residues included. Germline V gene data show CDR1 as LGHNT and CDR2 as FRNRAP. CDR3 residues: CASGLGTGYEQYF.